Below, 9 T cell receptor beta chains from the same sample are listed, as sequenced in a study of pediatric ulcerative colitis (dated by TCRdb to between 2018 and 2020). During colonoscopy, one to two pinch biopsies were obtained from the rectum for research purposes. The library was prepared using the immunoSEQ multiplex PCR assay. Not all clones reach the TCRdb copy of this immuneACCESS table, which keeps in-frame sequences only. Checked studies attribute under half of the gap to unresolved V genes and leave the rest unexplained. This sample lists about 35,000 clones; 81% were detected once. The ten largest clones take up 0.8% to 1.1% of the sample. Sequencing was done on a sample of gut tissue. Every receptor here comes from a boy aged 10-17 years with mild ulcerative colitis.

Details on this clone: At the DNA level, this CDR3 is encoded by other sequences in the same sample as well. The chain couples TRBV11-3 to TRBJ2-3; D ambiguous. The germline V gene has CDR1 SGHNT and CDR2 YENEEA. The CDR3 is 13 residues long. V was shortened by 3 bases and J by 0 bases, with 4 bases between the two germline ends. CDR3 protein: CASSLDSTDTQYF. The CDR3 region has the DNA TGTGCCAGCAGCTTGGACAGCACAGATACGCAGTATTTT.

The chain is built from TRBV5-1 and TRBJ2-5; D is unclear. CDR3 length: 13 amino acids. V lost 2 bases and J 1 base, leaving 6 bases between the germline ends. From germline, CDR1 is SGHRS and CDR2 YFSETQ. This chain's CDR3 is CASSLAPQETQYF. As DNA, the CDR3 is TGCGCCAGCAGCTTAGCGCCCCAAGAGACCCAGTACTTC.

The CDR3 DNA is TGCGCCTCAGCGGACGGGGCCCCATTCTACGAGCAGTACTTC. It translates to CASADGAPFYEQYF. J is TRBJ2-7 and V is TRBV10-2; D tentatively reads TRBD1 or TRBD2 (5 bases each). Trimming took 11 bases from V and 3 from J, leaving 20 bases between them. CDR1 WSHSY and CDR2 SAAADI come from the germline V gene. This CDR3 is built from 14 residues.

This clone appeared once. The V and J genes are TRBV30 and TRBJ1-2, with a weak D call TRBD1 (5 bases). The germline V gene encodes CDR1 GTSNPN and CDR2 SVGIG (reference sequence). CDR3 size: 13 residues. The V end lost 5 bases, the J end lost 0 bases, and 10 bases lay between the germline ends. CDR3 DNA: TGTGCCTGGGCAGGGAATGCTAACTATGGCTACACCTTC. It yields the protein CAWAGNANYGYTF.

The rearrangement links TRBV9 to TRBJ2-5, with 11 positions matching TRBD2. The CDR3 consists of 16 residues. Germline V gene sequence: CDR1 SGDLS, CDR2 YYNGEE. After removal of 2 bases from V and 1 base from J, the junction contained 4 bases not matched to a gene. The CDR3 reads CASSVGLAGFQETQYF. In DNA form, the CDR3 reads TGTGCCAGCAGCGTTGGACTAGCGGGTTTCCAAGAGACCCAGTACTTC.

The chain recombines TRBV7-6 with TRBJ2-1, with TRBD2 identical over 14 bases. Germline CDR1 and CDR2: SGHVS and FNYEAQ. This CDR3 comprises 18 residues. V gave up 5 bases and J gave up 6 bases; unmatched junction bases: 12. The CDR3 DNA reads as TGTGCCAGCAGCCCATGGACTAGCGGGGGGATCGTCGGCAATGAGCAGTTCTTC. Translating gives CASSPWTSGGIVGNEQFF.

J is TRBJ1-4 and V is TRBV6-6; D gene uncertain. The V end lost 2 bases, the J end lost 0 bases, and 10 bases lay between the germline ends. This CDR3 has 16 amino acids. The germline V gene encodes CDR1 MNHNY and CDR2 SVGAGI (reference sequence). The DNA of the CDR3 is TGTGCCAGCAGTTACAGGCTAGCTGCAACTAATGAAAAACTGTTTTTT. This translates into CASSYRLAATNEKLFF.

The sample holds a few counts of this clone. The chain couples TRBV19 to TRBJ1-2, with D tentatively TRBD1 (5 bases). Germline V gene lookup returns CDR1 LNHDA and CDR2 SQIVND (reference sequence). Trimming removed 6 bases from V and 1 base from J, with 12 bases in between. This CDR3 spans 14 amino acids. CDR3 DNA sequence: TGTGCCAGTAGAAGGCCAGGGCGTAACTATGGCTACACCTTC. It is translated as CASRRPGRNYGYTF.

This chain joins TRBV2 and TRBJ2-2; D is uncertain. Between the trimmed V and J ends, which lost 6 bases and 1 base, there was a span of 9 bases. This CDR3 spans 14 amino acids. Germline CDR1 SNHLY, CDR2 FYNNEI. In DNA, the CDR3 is TGTGCCAGCAGAAGACAATTGAACACCGGGGAGCTGTTTTTT. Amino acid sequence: CASRRQLNTGELFF.